The 20 T cell receptor beta chains listed next were all sequenced from one sample in a study of T cell changes during pregnancy in multiple sclerosis. The assay was immunoSEQ multiplex PCR, and TCRdb's table has in-frame clones only and misses some. Here the sample spans around 80,000 clones, around 90% being singletons. Material: peripheral blood, obtained before pregnancy. The receptors were gathered from a female donor with multiple sclerosis, enrolled in a pregnancy study.

The rearrangement links TRBV9 to TRBJ2-7; D unresolved. The germline V gene encodes CDR1 SGDLS and CDR2 YYNGEE. This CDR3 has 12 amino acids. V was shortened by 4 bases and J by 6 bases, with 11 bases between the two germline ends. Here the CDR3 DNA reads TGTGCCAGCAGCCTCCCTTACGGCGAGCAGTACTTC. Translation gives CASSLPYGEQYF.

The rearrangement uses TRBV7-9 and TRBJ1-1, with 9 nucleotides matching TRBD1. Germline V gives CDR1 SEHNR, CDR2 FQNEAQ (reference sequence). V was clipped by 5 bases and J by 6 bases; unmatched bases: 10. The CDR3 contains 15 residues. CDR3: CASSPPGQGVAEAFF. The CDR3 region has the DNA TGTGCCAGCAGCCCGCCGGGACAGGGAGTCGCTGAAGCTTTCTTT.

On this clone itself: Because the CDR3's place on the DNA is in doubt, the DNA is left out and the CDR3 is given as listed by TCRdb. CDR3 sequence reads: CASSLVGQGAVEYF. This chain uses TRBV7-2 with TRBJ2-7; the table's D call, TRBD1, has no DNA check behind it. From germline, CDR1 is SGHTA and CDR2 FQGNSA. The CDR3 is 14 residues long, ends included.

This rearrangement joins TRBV19 to TRBJ2-1; TRBD2 might be the D (6 bases). The CDR3 is 16 amino acids. V lost 3 bases to trimming and J lost 3 bases, with 15 bases between them. From germline, CDR1 is LNHDA and CDR2 SQIVND (reference sequence). CDR3 DNA sequence: TGTGCCAGTAGTATTCCCTCGGCGGGAAGCTACAATGAGCAGTTCTTC. Its translation: CASSIPSAGSYNEQFF.

This clone was seen a handful of times. V usage is TRBV4-2 and J usage is TRBJ1-3; weak D call: TRBD1 (6 bases). CDR1 LGHNA and CDR2 YNFKEQ come from the germline V gene. CDR3 length: 18 residues. V dropped 0 bases and J dropped 3 bases, with 18 bases sitting between them. The CDR3 DNA reads TGTGCCAGCAGCCAAGATCGTCCGACAGGACGCGATGGAAACACCATATATTTT. Protein: CASSQDRPTGRDGNTIYF.

The chain links TRBV27 to TRBJ2-7, with a tentative D call TRBD2 (5 bases). Germline V gene lookup returns CDR1 MNHEY and CDR2 SMNVEV (reference sequence). This CDR3 has 14 residues. V shed 5 bases and J shed 0 bases, with 11 bases lying between them. The CDR3 DNA reads as TGTGCCAGCAGTCTCTCCGGGGTCTCCTACGAGCAGTACTTC. Protein sequence: CASSLSGVSYEQYF.

The chain recombines TRBV18 with TRBJ2-7; TRBD1 aligns across 7 bases. J gave up 0 bases and V 3 bases, and 5 bases lay outside the gene matches. Germline V CDR1 and CDR2: KGHSH, LQKENI. The CDR3 extends over 15 amino acids. The CDR3 DNA is TGTGCCAGCTCACCCTTGGCAGGGGGCTCCTACGAGCAGTACTTC. Translation: CASSPLAGGSYEQYF.

This sequence joins TRBV6-6 and TRBJ2-1, with 7 bases aligning to TRBD2. CDR1 MNHNY and CDR2 SVGAGI come from the germline V gene (reference sequence). V gave up 7 bases and J gave up 6 bases; unmatched junction bases: 6. CDR3 length: 13 amino acids. Here the CDR3 DNA reads TGTGCCAGCACCCCACTAGCGTCCAATGAGCAGTTCTTC. This translates into CASTPLASNEQFF.

The table lists this clone with a count of one. The J gene is TRBJ2-7, the V gene TRBV5-1; 9 positions agree with TRBD2. There are 14 residues in the CDR3. Germline CDR1 SGHRS, CDR2 YFSETQ. V shed 0 bases, J shed 6 bases, and the junction held 4 bases outside the gene matches. The DNA of the CDR3 is TGCGCCAGCAGCTTGGGCGGGAGGGCCCGCGAGCAGTACTTC. As protein: CASSLGGRAREQYF.

This chain uses TRBV7-6 with TRBJ2-7, with 7 bases lining up with TRBD2. The CDR3 loop spans 13 amino acids. Per germline, CDR1 SGHVS and CDR2 FNYEAQ. Trimming took 1 base from V and 6 from J; bases not matched to a gene: 3. The DNA of the CDR3 is TGTGCCAGCAGCTTAGGGGACTACGGCGAGCAGTACTTC. This gives the protein CASSLGDYGEQYF.

The chain is built from TRBV29-1 and TRBJ1-2; possible D gene TRBD1, 6 bases. This CDR3 has 11 residues. V lost 6 bases and J lost 6, with 11 bases in between. Germline loops: CDR1 SQVTM, CDR2 ANQGSEA. The DNA for the CDR3 is TGCAGCGTCGGTTACAGGGATGGCTACACCTTC. The encoded protein is CSVGYRDGYTF.

The V and J genes are TRBV5-1 and TRBJ1-1; maybe TRBD1 (5 bases). Trimming left V 0 bases short and J 5 bases short, with 11 bases between. Germline V gene sequence: CDR1 SGHRS, CDR2 YFSETQ. The CDR3 spans 14 residues. The CDR3 region is CASSLEAGWTEAFF. Here the CDR3 DNA reads TGCGCCAGCAGCTTGGAAGCAGGGTGGACTGAAGCTTTCTTT.

DNA for the CDR3: TGTGCCAGCAGCTTGGGGGGACTAGCGGGATTTAACGAGCAGTTCTTC. Translation gives CASSLGGLAGFNEQFF. The chain is built from TRBV5-4 and TRBJ2-1; 13 bases agree with TRBD2. V lost 0 bases and J lost 10; bases outside the gene matches: 7. Germline V lookup: CDR1 SGHNT, CDR2 YYREEE (reference sequence). The CDR3 runs 16 residues.

The rearrangement links TRBV28 to TRBJ2-7; 9 bases agree with TRBD1. V was clipped by 3 bases and J by 6 bases; unmatched bases: 6. The CDR3 extends over 14 amino acids. The germline CDR1 and CDR2 sequences are MDHEN and SYDVKM. CDR3 sequence reads: CASSFGTGLVEQYF. CDR3 in DNA: TGTGCCAGCAGTTTCGGGACAGGGCTGGTCGAGCAGTACTTC.

This clone was seen only a few times. CDR3 DNA: TGTGCCAGCAGGGGACTAGCGGGAGGGTCAGGCCTCAATGAGCAGTTCTTC. It encodes CASRGLAGGSGLNEQFF. The rearrangement links TRBV2 to TRBJ2-1, with 16 bases aligning to TRBD2. CDR1 and CDR2 (germline): SNHLY, FYNNEI. The CDR3 spans 17 residues. The J segment lost 6 bases and the V segment lost 6 bases, leaving 8 bases of the junction unmatched.

The chain uses TRBV9 and TRBJ2-2; D is uncertain. Trimming removed 3 bases from V and 5 bases from J, with 8 bases in between. The CDR3 consists of 13 residues. Germline values: CDR1 SGDLS, CDR2 YYNGEE. The CDR3 nucleotides are TGTGCCAGCAGCGCGCGAGGAACCGGGGAGCTGTTTTTT. Its translation is CASSARGTGELFF.

The chain links TRBV7-9 to TRBJ1-3; a weak D match, TRBD1 (5 bases). Germline CDR1 reads SEHNR; CDR2 reads FQNEAQ (reference sequence). V lost 3 bases and J lost 2, with 14 bases in between. CDR3 length: 16 amino acids. DNA of the CDR3: TGTGCCAGCAGCTTCCCTCAGGGTATGGCTGGAAACACCATATATTTT. It is translated as CASSFPQGMAGNTIYF.

The chain couples TRBV19 to TRBJ1-1; TRBD1 is a possible D gene (5 bases). Germline values: CDR1 LNHDA, CDR2 SQIVND (reference sequence). V was shortened by 2 bases and J by 4 bases, with 14 bases between the two germline ends. This CDR3 is 15 amino acids long. The DNA of the CDR3 is TGTGCCAGTAGTATATTTGCAGGGCTGGGCACTGAAGCTTTCTTT. Translation: CASSIFAGLGTEAFF. Full variable domain (remainder filled in from reference TRBV19 and TRBJ1-1): DGGITQSPKYLFRKEGQNVTLSCEQNLNHDAMYWYRQDPGQGLRLIYYSQIVNDFQKGDIAEGYSVSREKKESFPLTVTSAQKNPTAFYLCASSIFAGLGTEAFFGQGTRLTVV.

A remark on this clone: The sample contains more than one DNA sequence encoding this CDR3. The chain recombines TRBV5-1 with TRBJ2-7, with D tentatively TRBD1 (5 bases). Trimming stripped 0 bases from V and 0 bases from J, with 13 bases between. The CDR3 covers 16 residues. From germline, CDR1 is SGHRS and CDR2 YFSETQ. DNA for the CDR3: TGCGCCAGCAGCTTGGCGCCTGGACAAAGCTCCTACGAGCAGTACTTC. This translates into CASSLAPGQSSYEQYF.

The genes are TRBV7-6 and TRBJ2-5; no definite D call. Germline loops: CDR1 SGHVS, CDR2 FNYEAQ. Between the trimmed V and J ends, which lost 1 base and 0 bases, there was a span of 6 bases. The CDR3 is made up of 14 amino acids. The CDR3 here is CASSLGVNQETQYF. The CDR3 bases are TGTGCCAGCAGCTTAGGCGTCAACCAAGAGACCCAGTACTTC.